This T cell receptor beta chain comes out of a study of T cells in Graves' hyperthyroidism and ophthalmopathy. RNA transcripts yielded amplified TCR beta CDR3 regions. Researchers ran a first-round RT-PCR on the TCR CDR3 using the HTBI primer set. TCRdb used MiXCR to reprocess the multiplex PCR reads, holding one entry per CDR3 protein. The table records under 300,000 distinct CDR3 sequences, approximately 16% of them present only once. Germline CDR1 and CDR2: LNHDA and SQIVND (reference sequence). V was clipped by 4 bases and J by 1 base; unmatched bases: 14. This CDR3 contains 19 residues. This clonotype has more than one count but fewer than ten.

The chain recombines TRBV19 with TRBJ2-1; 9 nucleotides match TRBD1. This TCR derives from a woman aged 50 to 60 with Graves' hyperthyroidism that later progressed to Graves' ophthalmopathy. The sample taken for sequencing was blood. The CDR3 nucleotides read TGTGCCAGTAGTAACGTAAGACTCACCGGGACAGGGTCCTACAATGAGCAGTTCTTC. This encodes CASSNVRLTGTGSYNEQFF.